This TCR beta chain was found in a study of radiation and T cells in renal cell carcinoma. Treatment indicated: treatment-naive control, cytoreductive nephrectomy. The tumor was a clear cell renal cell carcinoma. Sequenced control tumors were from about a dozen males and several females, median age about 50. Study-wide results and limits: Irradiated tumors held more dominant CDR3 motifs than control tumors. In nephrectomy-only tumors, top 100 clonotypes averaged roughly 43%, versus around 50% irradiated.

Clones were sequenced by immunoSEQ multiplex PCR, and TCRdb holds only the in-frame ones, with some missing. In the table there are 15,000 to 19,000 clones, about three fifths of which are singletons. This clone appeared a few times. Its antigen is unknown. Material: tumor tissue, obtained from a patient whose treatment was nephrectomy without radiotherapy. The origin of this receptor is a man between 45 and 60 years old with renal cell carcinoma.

The CDR3 coding sequence is TGTGCCAGTAGTATTTCTGAGACCTACGAGCAGTACTTC. This encodes CASSISETYEQYF. V is TRBV19 and J is TRBJ2-7; no firm D call. The germline V gene encodes CDR1 LNHDA and CDR2 SQIVND (reference sequence). Trimming cost V 3 bases and J 2 bases, with 8 bases left between them. This CDR3 region has 13 residues.